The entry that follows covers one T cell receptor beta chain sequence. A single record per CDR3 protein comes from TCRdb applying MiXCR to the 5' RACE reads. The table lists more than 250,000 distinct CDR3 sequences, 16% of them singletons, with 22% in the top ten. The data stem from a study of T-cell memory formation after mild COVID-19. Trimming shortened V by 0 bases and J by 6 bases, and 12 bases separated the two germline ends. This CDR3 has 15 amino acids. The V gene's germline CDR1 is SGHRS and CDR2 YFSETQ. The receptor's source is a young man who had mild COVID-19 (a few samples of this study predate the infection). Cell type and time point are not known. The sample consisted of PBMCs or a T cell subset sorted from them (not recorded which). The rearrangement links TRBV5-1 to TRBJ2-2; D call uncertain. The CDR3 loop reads CASSLGPSRPGELFF. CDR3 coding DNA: TGCGCCAGCAGCTTGGGGCCCTCGCGTCCCGGGGAGCTGTTTTTT. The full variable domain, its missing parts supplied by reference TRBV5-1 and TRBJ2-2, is KAGVTQTPRYLIKTRGQQVTLSCSPISGHRSVSWYQQTPGQGLQFLFEYFSETQRNKGNFPGRFSGRQFSNSRSEMNVSTLELGDSALYLCASSLGPSRPGELFFGEGSRLTVL.